The 10 T cell receptor beta chains given below trace back to one sample, sequenced in a study of blood T cell repertoires in COVID-19. Here immunoSEQ multiplex PCR was the method, and the copy in TCRdb shows in-frame clones only, minus some. The data show over 150,000 clones, around 85% seen once. Sequencing used PBMCs or T cells enriched from blood (not recorded which). The receptors were gathered from a man in his forties or fifties who had recovered from COVID-19.

The V and J genes are TRBV6-5 and TRBJ1-1, with 8 bases matching TRBD1. Germline V gene lookup returns CDR1 MNHEY and CDR2 SVGAGI. The trim removed 6 bases at V and 0 bases at J, leaving 3 bases unmatched. This CDR3 is 14 amino acids long. The CDR3 region is CASRQGAMNTEAFF. The CDR3 bases are TGTGCCAGCAGGCAGGGGGCTATGAACACTGAAGCTTTCTTT.

This clone has a handful of counts. V gene TRBV27 combines with J gene TRBJ2-1, with D unclear. V was cut by 6 bases and J by 0 bases, with 12 bases left in between. CDR3 length equals 15 residues. CDR1 is MNHEY and CDR2 is SMNVEV in the germline V gene (reference sequence). Here the CDR3 reads CASSNLTSSYNEQFF. The CDR3 region has the DNA TGTGCCAGCAGCAATTTGACTTCCTCCTACAATGAGCAGTTCTTC.

V usage is TRBV9 and J usage is TRBJ1-2; 10 nucleotides match TRBD1. This CDR3 has 15 residues. Trimming at V came to 0 bases and at J to 7 bases, leaving 6 bases not matched to a gene. Germline V CDR1 and CDR2: SGDLS, YYNGEE. This chain's CDR3 is CASSVEVTGGLGYTF. The CDR3 DNA reads TGTGCCAGCAGCGTAGAGGTGACAGGGGGCCTTGGCTACACCTTC.

This chain uses TRBV9 with TRBJ2-7; TRBD1 matches 8 bases. From germline, CDR1 is SGDLS and CDR2 YYNGEE. CDR3 length equals 15 residues. J was trimmed by 4 bases and V by 0 bases; bases with no gene match: 6. CDR3 nucleotide sequence: TGTGCCAGCAGCGTAGGCCTCACAGGGGGGTACGAGCAGTACTTC. Translation gives CASSVGLTGGYEQYF.

For this clone: Within the sample, other DNA sequences also encode this same CDR3. The chain joins TRBV9 to TRBJ2-5, with 7 nucleotides matching TRBD1. CDR1 and CDR2 from the germline V gene are SGDLS and YYNGEE. Trimming took 0 bases from V and 4 from J; bases not matched to a gene: 3. CDR3 length: 14 residues. This CDR3 is CASSVGGGRETQYF. CDR3 DNA sequence: TGTGCCAGCAGCGTAGGAGGGGGCCGAGAGACCCAGTACTTC.

This clone was detected only once. The J gene is TRBJ1-1, the V gene TRBV11-2; D remains unclear. V was shortened by 3 bases and J by 7 bases, with 6 bases between the two germline ends. Germline V lookup: CDR1 SGHAT, CDR2 FQNNGV. This CDR3 has 11 residues. For the CDR3, the DNA is TGTGCCAGCAGCTTGTTCTTTGAAGCTTTCTTT. This codes for CASSLFFEAFF.

V is TRBV19 and J is TRBJ2-5; TRBD1 agrees at 8 bases. The CDR3 has 14 amino acids. Germline loops: CDR1 LNHDA, CDR2 SQIVND (reference sequence). The ends lost 5 bases at V and 4 bases at J; junction bases unmatched: 6. For the CDR3, the DNA is TGTGCCAGTAGTGGACAGGGTGGTATAGAGACCCAGTACTTC. This encodes CASSGQGGIETQYF.

This chain joins TRBV27 and TRBJ2-7, with 9 bases lining up with TRBD1. The CDR3 extends over 18 amino acids. The V gene end was trimmed by 5 bases and the J gene end by 5 bases; junction bases not matched to a gene: 19. Germline CDR1 is MNHEY and CDR2 is SMNVEV (reference sequence). CDR3 nucleotide sequence: TGTGCCAGCAGTCCCTCCTTCTTACAGGGGGCTAAGGGGAACGAGCAGTACTTC. The encoded protein is CASSPSFLQGAKGNEQYF.

V gene TRBV14 combines with J gene TRBJ1-2; weak D call: TRBD1 (5 bases). V dropped 0 bases and J dropped 4 bases, with 12 bases sitting between them. Germline-derived CDR1 and CDR2 are SGHDN and FVKESK. There are 15 residues in the CDR3. The CDR3 region has the DNA TGTGCCAGCAGCCAAGATGGCAGGGACTCCTATGGCTACACCTTC. As protein: CASSQDGRDSYGYTF.

The genes are TRBV5-1 and TRBJ1-4, with D possibly being TRBD1 (6 bases). Trimming stripped 4 bases from V and 8 bases from J, with 18 bases between. Germline V CDR1 and CDR2: SGHRS, YFSETQ. The CDR3 extends over 15 amino acids. This CDR3 is CASSNDRSFREKLFF. The CDR3 DNA reads as TGCGCCAGCAGCAATGACAGGTCCTTTAGAGAAAAACTGTTTTTT.